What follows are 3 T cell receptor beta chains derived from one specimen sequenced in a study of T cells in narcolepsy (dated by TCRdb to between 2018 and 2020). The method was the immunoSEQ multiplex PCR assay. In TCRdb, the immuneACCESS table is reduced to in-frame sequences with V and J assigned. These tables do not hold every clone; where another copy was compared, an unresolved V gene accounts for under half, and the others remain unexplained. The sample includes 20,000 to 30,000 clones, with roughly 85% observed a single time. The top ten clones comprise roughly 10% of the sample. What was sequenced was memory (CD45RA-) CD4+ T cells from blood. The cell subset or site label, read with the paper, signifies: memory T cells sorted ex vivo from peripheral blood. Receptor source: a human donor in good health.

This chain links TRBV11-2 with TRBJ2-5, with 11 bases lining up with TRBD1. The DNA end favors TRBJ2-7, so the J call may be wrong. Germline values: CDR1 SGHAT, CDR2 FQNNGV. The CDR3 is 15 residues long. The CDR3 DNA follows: TGTGCCAGCAGCCCGACCGGACAGGGGGCGGACGAGCAGTACTTC. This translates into CASSPTGQGADEQYF.

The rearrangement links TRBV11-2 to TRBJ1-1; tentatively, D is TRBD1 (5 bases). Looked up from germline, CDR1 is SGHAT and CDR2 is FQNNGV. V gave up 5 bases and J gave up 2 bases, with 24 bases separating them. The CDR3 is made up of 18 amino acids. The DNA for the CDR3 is TGTGCCAGCAGCCCTCTTGGGACCTTGCAGGTAGGAAACACTGAAGCTTTCTTT. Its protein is CASSPLGTLQVGNTEAFF.

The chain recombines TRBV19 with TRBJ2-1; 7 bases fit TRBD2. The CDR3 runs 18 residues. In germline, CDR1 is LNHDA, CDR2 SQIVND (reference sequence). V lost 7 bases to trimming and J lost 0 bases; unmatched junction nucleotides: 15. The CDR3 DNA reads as TGTGCCAGTAATCCGGCGGGAGTCCTAGCGAGCTCCTACAATGAGCAGTTCTTC. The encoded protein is CASNPAGVLASSYNEQFF.